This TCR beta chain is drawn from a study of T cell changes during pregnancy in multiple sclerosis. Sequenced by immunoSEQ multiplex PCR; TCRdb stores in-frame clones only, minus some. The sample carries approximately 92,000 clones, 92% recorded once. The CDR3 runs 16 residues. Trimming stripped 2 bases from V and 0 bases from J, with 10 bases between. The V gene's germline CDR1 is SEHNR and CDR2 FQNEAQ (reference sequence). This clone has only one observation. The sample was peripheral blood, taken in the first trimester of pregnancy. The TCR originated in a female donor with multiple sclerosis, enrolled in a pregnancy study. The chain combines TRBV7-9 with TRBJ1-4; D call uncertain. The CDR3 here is CASSLQRIATNEKLFF. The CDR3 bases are TGTGCCAGCAGCTTACAGAGGATTGCAACTAATGAAAAACTGTTTTTT.